This TCR beta chain was documented in a study of OX40 agonist ivuxolimab in advanced cancers. Turning to the study itself: Anti-PD-1, anti-PD-L1 or anti-CTLA-4 therapy given earlier was allowed, and 30% to 45% had some. Study-wide points: Antigen specificity remained undetermined for the expanded peripheral T cells.

Prior autoimmune disease or systemic immunosuppression barred patients. Samples were taken at baseline and on day 1 of cycles 4 and 7. Notes on this clone: Its antigen is not known.

Data came from immunoSEQ multiplex PCR; TCRdb stores just in-frame clones and leaves some out. This table has approximately 7,000 clones, just under 70% appearing once. V was shortened by 3 bases and J by 6 bases, with 9 bases between the two germline ends. The length of the CDR3 is 13 residues. In germline, CDR1 is MNHGY, CDR2 SVAAGI. This TCR was sampled from an adult with an advanced solid tumor such as melanoma, head and neck, liver or kidney cancer. The genes are TRBV6-9 and TRBJ1-5; no firm D call. Specimen: CD4+ or CD8+ T cells sorted from blood, collected in a trial of the OX40 agonist ivuxolimab. The CDR3 DNA sequence: TGTGCCAGCAGTTACTCGAGCGCTCAGCCCCAGCATTTT. The encoded protein is CASSYSSAQPQHF.